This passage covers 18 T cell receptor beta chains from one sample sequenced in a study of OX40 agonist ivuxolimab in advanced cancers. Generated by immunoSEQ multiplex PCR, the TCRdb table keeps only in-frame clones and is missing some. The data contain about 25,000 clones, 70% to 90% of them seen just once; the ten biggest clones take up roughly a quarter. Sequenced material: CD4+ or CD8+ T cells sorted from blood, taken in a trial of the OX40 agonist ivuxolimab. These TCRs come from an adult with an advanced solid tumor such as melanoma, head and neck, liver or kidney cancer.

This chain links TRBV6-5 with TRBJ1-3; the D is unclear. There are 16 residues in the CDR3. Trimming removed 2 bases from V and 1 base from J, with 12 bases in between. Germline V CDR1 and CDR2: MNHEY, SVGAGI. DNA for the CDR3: TGTGCCAGCAGTTACGGGAGGGTTTCATCTGGAAACACCATATATTTT. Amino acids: CASSYGRVSSGNTIYF.

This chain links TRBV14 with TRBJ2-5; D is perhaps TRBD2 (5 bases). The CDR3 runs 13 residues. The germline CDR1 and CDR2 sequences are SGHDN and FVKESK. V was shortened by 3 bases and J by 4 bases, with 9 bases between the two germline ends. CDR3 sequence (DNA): TGTGCCAGCAGCCAGTGGAGCGGAGAGACCCAGTACTTC. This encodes CASSQWSGETQYF.

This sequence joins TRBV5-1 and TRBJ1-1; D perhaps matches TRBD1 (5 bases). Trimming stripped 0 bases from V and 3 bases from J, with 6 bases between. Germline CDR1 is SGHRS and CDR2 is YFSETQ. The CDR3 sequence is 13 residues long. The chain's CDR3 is CASSLEGHTEAFF. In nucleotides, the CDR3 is TGCGCCAGCAGCTTGGAGGGACACACTGAAGCTTTCTTT.

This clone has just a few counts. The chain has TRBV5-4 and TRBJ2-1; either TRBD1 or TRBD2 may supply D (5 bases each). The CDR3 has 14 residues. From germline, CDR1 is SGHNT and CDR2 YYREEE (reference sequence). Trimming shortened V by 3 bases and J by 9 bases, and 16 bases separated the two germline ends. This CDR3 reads CASSSLDGAGEQFF. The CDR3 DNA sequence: TGTGCCAGCAGCTCGTTGGACGGGGCCGGTGAGCAGTTCTTC.

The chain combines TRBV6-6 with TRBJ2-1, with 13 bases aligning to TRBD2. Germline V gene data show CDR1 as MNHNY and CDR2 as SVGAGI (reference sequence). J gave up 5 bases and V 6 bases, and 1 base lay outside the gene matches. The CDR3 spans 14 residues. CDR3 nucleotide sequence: TGTGCCAGCAGAGGGACTAGCGGGAACAATGAGCAGTTCTTC. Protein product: CASRGTSGNNEQFF.

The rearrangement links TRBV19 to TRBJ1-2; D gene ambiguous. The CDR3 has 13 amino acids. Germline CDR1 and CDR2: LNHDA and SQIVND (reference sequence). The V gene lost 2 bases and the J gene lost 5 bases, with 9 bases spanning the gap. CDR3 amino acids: CASSITAVYGYTF. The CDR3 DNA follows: TGTGCCAGTAGTATAACGGCAGTTTATGGCTACACCTTC.

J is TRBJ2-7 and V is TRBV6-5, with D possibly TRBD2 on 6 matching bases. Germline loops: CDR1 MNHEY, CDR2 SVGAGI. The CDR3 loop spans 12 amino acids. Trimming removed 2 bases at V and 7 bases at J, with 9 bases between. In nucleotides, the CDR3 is TGTGCCAGCAGTTACACGGCGGGGGAGCAGTACTTC. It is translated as CASSYTAGEQYF.

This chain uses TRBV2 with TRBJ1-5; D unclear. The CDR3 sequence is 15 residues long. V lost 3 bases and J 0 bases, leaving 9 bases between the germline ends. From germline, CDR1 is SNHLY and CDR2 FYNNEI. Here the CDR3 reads CASSEESYSNQPQHF. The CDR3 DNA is TGTGCCAGCAGTGAGGAGTCTTATAGCAATCAGCCCCAGCATTTT. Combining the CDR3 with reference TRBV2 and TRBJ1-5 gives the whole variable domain EPEVTQTPSHQVTQMGQEVILRCVPISNHLYFYWYRQILGQKVEFLVSFYNNEISEKSEIFDDQFSVERPDGSNFTLKIRSTKLEDSAMYFCASSEESYSNQPQHFGDGTRLSIL.

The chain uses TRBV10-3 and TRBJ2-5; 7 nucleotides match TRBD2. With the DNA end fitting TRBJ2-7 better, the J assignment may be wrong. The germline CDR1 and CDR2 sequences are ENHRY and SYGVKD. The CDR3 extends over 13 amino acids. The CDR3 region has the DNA TGTGCCATCCTCTCTATAGCGGGCTACGAGCAGTACTTC. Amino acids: CAILSIAGYEQYF.

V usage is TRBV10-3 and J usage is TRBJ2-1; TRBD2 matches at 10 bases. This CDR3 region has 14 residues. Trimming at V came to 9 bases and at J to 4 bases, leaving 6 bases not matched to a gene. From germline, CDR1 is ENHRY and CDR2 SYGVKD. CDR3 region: CAISTSGLYNEQFF. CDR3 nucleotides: TGTGCCATATCGACTAGCGGGTTATACAATGAGCAGTTCTTC.

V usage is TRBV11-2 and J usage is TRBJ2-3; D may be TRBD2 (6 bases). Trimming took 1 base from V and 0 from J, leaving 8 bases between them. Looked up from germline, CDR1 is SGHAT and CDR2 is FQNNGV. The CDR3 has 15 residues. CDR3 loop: CASSLGGASTDTQYF. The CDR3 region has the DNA TGTGCCAGCAGCTTAGGCGGGGCCAGCACAGATACGCAGTATTTT. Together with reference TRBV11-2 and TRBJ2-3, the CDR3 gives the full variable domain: EAGVAQSPRYKIIEKRQSVAFWCNPISGHATLYWYQQILGQGPKLLIQFQNNGVVDDSQLPKDRFSAERLKGVDSTLKIQPAKLEDSAVYLCASSLGGASTDTQYFGPGTRLTVL.

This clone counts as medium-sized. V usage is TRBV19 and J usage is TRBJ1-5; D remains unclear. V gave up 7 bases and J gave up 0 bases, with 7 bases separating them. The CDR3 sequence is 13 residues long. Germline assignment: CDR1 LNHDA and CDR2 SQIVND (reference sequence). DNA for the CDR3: TGTGCCAGTACGACGGGTAGCAATCAGCCCCAGCATTTT. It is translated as CASTTGSNQPQHF.

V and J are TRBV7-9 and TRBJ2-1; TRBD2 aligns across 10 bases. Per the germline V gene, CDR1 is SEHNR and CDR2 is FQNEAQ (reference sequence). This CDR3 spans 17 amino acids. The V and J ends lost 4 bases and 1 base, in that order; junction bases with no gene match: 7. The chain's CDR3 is CASSSRTSGTSYNEQFF. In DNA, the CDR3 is TGTGCCAGCAGCTCGCGGACTAGCGGTACGTCCTACAATGAGCAGTTCTTC.

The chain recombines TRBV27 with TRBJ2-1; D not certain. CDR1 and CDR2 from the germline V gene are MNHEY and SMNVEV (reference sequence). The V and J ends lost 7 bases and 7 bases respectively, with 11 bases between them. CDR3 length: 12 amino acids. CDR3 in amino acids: CASTSTPNEQFF. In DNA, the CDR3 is TGTGCCAGCACTTCAACCCCGAATGAGCAGTTCTTC.

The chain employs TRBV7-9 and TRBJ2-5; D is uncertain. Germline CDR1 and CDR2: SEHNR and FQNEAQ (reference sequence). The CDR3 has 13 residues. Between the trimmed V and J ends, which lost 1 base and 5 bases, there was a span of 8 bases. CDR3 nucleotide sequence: TGTGCCAGCAGCTTAGTACCAAGGGAGACCCAGTACTTC. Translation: CASSLVPRETQYF.

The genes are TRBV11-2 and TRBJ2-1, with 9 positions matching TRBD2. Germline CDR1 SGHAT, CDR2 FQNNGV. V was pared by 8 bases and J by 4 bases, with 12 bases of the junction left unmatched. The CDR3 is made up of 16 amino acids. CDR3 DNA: TGTGCCAGCGGCGGGGTTAGCGGGGGTAATTACAATGAGCAGTTCTTC. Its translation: CASGGVSGGNYNEQFF.

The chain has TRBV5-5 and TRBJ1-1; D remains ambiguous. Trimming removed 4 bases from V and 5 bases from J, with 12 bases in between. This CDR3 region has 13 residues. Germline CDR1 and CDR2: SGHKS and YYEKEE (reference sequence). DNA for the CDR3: TGTGCCAGCAGCCCTGAAGGGATGACTGAAGCTTTCTTT. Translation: CASSPEGMTEAFF.

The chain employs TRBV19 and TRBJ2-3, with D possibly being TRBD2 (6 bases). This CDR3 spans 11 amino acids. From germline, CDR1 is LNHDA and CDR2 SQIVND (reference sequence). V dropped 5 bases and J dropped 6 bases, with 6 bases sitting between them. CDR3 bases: TGTGCCAGTAGTGGAGGGGATACGCAGTATTTT. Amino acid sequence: CASSGGDTQYF.